This is a list of T cell receptor beta chains from one sample in a study of blood T cell repertoires in COVID-19. Some clones are missing from TCRdb's copy, which holds only in-frame ones; the method was immunoSEQ multiplex PCR. The sample includes some 150,000 clones, 75% to 90% seen only once; the top ten take less than 4.5%. The specimen sequenced was PBMCs or T cells enriched from blood (not recorded which). The receptor source for this set is a man in his forties or fifties who had recovered from COVID-19. Each CDR3 is given with its conserved first and last residue. D genes are given only for firm matches. For some rows the clone size is stated as once, few or many, or as a class when expanded; others skip it.

D: NA
V: TRBV28
size: NA
J: TRBJ1-1
CDR3: CASSLNLGGTEAFF
DNA: TGTGCCAGCAGTTTAAATTTAGGAGGGACTGAAGCTTTCTTT

D: TRBD2
V: TRBV28
size: NA
J: TRBJ2-3
CDR3: CASSPRGSGSVRDTQYF
DNA: TGTGCCAGCAGTCCTCGGGGTAGCGGGAGCGTTAGAGATACGCAGTATTTT

D: NA
V: TRBV5-1
size: NA
J: TRBJ1-1
CDR3: CASSRTQNTEAFF
DNA: TGCGCCAGCAGTCGGACACAGAACACTGAAGCTTTCTTT

D: NA
V: TRBV10-3
size: once
J: TRBJ2-5
CDR3: CAISGTGFGETQYF
DNA: TGTGCCATCAGTGGTACAGGGTTTGGAGAGACCCAGTACTTC

D: NA
V: TRBV3-1/TRBV3-2
size: NA
J: TRBJ2-5
CDR3: CASRPRANQGGRETQYF
DNA: TGTGCCAGCAGACCCAGGGCCAACCAGGGGGGACGGGAGACCCAGTACTTC

D: NA
V: TRBV19
size: NA
J: TRBJ2-2
CDR3: CASSTSRRGSRELFF
DNA: TGTGCCAGTAGTACCTCCCGTCGGGGGTCCCGGGAGCTGTTTTTT

D: NA
V: TRBV11-2
size: NA
J: TRBJ1-3
CDR3: CASSLTGNTIYF
DNA: TGTGCCAGCAGCCTAACAGGGAACACCATATATTTT

D: NA
V: TRBV4-3
size: NA
J: TRBJ1-1
CDR3: CASSLDRSHTEAFF
DNA: TGCGCCAGCAGCCTAGACAGGTCACACACTGAAGCTTTCTTT

D: NA
V: TRBV3-1/TRBV3-2
size: NA
J: TRBJ2-5
CDR3: CASSLRQRQETQYF
DNA: TGTGCCAGCAGCCTGAGACAGCGACAAGAGACCCAGTACTTC

D: NA
V: TRBV9
size: NA
J: TRBJ2-2
CDR3: CASSVATGDGELFF
DNA: TGTGCCAGCAGCGTAGCTACAGGAGACGGGGAGCTGTTTTTT

D: NA
V: TRBV5-8
size: once
J: TRBJ1-2
CDR3: CASSLTADRLYGYTF
DNA: TGTGCCAGCAGCTTGACCGCGGACAGACTTTACGGCTACACCTTC

D: TRBD2
V: TRBV6-2/TRBV6-3
size: NA
J: TRBJ2-3
CDR3: CASSYGREGQDTQYF
DNA: TGTGCCAGCAGTTACGGGCGGGAGGGCCAAGATACGCAGTATTTT

D: TRBD2
V: TRBV3-1/TRBV3-2
size: NA
J: TRBJ2-3
CDR3: CASSLRTSGSTDTQYF
DNA: TGTGCCAGCAGCCTTCGGACTAGCGGCAGCACAGATACGCAGTATTTT

D: TRBD1
V: TRBV18
size: few
J: TRBJ1-2
CDR3: CASSLSDRGYGYTF
DNA: TGTGCCAGCTCACTCTCGGACAGGGGGTATGGCTACACCTTC

D: TRBD1
V: TRBV28
size: few
J: TRBJ1-1
CDR3: CASSRPGDSTEAFF
DNA: TGTGCCAGCAGCCGACCGGGGGACAGCACTGAAGCTTTCTTT

D: NA
V: TRBV3-1/TRBV3-2
size: NA
J: TRBJ1-6
CDR3: CASSQDRGVQGVSPLHF
DNA: TGTGCCAGCAGCCAAGATCGTGGTGTGCAGGGCGTTTCACCCCTCCACTTT

D: TRBD1
V: TRBV9
size: once
J: TRBJ2-3
CDR3: CASSFDRVRIRGGTDTQYF
DNA: TGTGCCAGCAGCTTCGACAGGGTGCGGATTAGAGGGGGCACAGATACGCAGTATTTT

D: TRBD2
V: TRBV5-1
size: NA
J: TRBJ2-5
CDR3: CASSFAPGGQETQYF
DNA: TGCGCCAGCAGCTTCGCGCCGGGAGGCCAAGAGACCCAGTACTTC

D: TRBD1
V: TRBV7-3
size: few
J: TRBJ2-3
CDR3: CASSLGGQGGADTQYF
DNA: TGTGCCAGCAGCTTAGGGGGACAGGGTGGAGCAGATACGCAGTATTTT

D: NA
V: TRBV24-1
size: NA
J: TRBJ1-1
CDR3: CATRGQGGNTEAFF
DNA: TGTGCCACCAGGGGCCAGGGCGGGAACACTGAAGCTTTCTTT

D: TRBD2
V: TRBV11-2
size: many
J: TRBJ2-2
CDR3: CASRAGLAGGAAGELFF
DNA: TGTGCCAGCAGAGCGGGACTAGCGGGTGGGGCGGCCGGGGAGCTGTTTTTT

D: NA
V: TRBV27
size: NA
J: TRBJ1-1
CDR3: CASRGGRTVNTEAFF
DNA: TGTGCCAGCAGGGGGGGGAGGACGGTGAACACTGAAGCTTTCTTT

D: TRBD1
V: TRBV5-1
size: NA
J: TRBJ2-1
CDR3: CASSAGQGAKNEQFF
DNA: TGCGCCAGCAGCGCCGGACAGGGGGCGAAAAATGAGCAGTTCTTC

D: NA
V: TRBV7-3
size: NA
J: TRBJ1-6
CDR3: CASREVVNSPLHF
DNA: TGTGCCAGCAGAGAGGTAGTTAATTCACCCCTCCACTTT

D: TRBD1
V: TRBV11-2
size: NA
J: TRBJ2-7
CDR3: CASSSGTDPSYEQYF
DNA: TGTGCCAGCAGCTCAGGGACAGATCCCTCCTACGAGCAGTACTTC

D: NA
V: TRBV24-1
size: NA
J: TRBJ1-5
CDR3: CATRRGEDQPQHF
DNA: TGTGCCACCAGAAGAGGGGAGGATCAGCCCCAGCATTTT

D: TRBD1
V: TRBV10-3
size: NA
J: TRBJ1-3
CDR3: CAIKLGGGSSGNTIYF
DNA: TGTGCCATCAAATTAGGGGGCGGCAGCTCTGGAAACACCATATATTTT

D: NA
V: TRBV2
size: NA
J: TRBJ1-2
CDR3: CASSDQGEGVGYTF
DNA: TGTGCCAGCAGTGATCAAGGGGAAGGGGTCGGCTACACCTTC

D: TRBD1
V: TRBV6-4
size: NA
J: TRBJ1-1
CDR3: CASRGTGGMNTEAFF
DNA: TGTGCCAGCAGAGGGACAGGGGGAATGAACACTGAAGCTTTCTTT

D: TRBD2
V: TRBV15
size: NA
J: TRBJ2-1
CDR3: CATSRGGLAGDFEQFF
DNA: TGTGCCACCAGCAGAGGTGGACTAGCGGGAGATTTTGAGCAGTTCTTC

D: TRBD1
V: TRBV28
size: NA
J: TRBJ1-2
CDR3: CASREDRGRNYGYTF
DNA: TGTGCCAGCAGAGAGGACAGGGGGCGCAACTATGGCTACACCTTC

D: TRBD1
V: TRBV11-2
size: NA
J: TRBJ2-2
CDR3: CASSFRPPGQGTGELFF
DNA: TGTGCCAGCAGCTTCCGTCCGCCGGGACAGGGAACCGGGGAGCTGTTTTTT

D: TRBD2
V: TRBV18
size: NA
J: TRBJ2-7
CDR3: CASLSRGTSGSYEQYF
DNA: TGTGCCAGCTTGAGCCGTGGGACTAGCGGGAGCTACGAGCAGTACTTC

D: NA
V: TRBV12-5
size: NA
J: TRBJ2-3
CDR3: CASGLTGSTDTQYF
DNA: TGTGCTAGTGGTTTGACAGGGAGCACAGATACGCAGTATTTT

D: NA
V: TRBV7-9
size: NA
J: TRBJ2-2
CDR3: CASSLRGNRAPNTGELFF
DNA: TGTGCCAGCAGCTTAAGGGGAAATCGGGCCCCCAACACCGGGGAGCTGTTTTTT

D: NA
V: TRBV5-8
size: NA
J: TRBJ1-1
CDR3: CASSLREGGTEAFF
DNA: TGTGCCAGCAGCTTGCGGGAAGGCGGCACTGAAGCTTTCTTT

D: TRBD2
V: TRBV11-2
size: few
J: TRBJ2-1
CDR3: CASSRGGANLLNEQFF
DNA: TGTGCCAGCTCCCGGGGGGGGGCTAATTTGTTGAATGAGCAGTTCTTC

D: TRBD1
V: TRBV18
size: once
J: TRBJ2-1
CDR3: CASSPKQGAGNEQFF
DNA: TGTGCCAGCTCACCTAAACAGGGGGCGGGCAATGAGCAGTTCTTC

D: TRBD1
V: TRBV9
size: NA
J: TRBJ2-7
CDR3: CASSTSPGTGHEQYF
DNA: TGTGCCAGCAGCACCAGTCCCGGGACAGGCCACGAGCAGTACTTC

D: NA
V: TRBV14
size: NA
J: TRBJ2-2
CDR3: CASSQENGGARNTGELFF
DNA: TGTGCCAGCAGCCAGGAAAACGGGGGAGCCAGGAACACCGGGGAGCTGTTTTTT

D: NA
V: TRBV5-1
size: NA
J: TRBJ2-3
CDR3: CASSLAPRGTSDTQYF
DNA: TGCGCCAGCAGCTTGGCTCCGAGAGGCACTTCAGATACGCAGTATTTT

D: NA
V: TRBV24-1
size: NA
J: TRBJ1-2
CDR3: CATSDLSHNYGYTF
DNA: TGTGCCACCAGTGATTTGTCACATAACTATGGCTACACCTTC

D: TRBD2
V: TRBV5-4
size: once
J: TRBJ2-4
CDR3: CASSLGKAGPINIQYF
DNA: TGTGCCAGCAGCTTGGGGAAAGCGGGGCCTATAAACATTCAGTACTTC

D: TRBD1
V: TRBV7-2
size: NA
J: TRBJ2-6
CDR3: CASSTTGVTGANVLTF
DNA: TGTGCCAGCAGCACAACAGGGGTGACCGGGGCCAACGTCCTGACTTTC

D: NA
V: TRBV6-2/TRBV6-3
size: NA
J: TRBJ2-3
CDR3: CASSSPAGPSTDTQYF
DNA: TGTGCCAGCAGTTCCCCGGCGGGACCCTCTACAGATACGCAGTATTTT

D: TRBD1
V: TRBV24-1
size: few
J: TRBJ2-2
CDR3: CATSVLGSGQANTGELFF
DNA: TGTGCCACCAGTGTTCTGGGAAGTGGACAGGCAAACACCGGGGAGCTGTTTTTT

D: NA
V: TRBV18
size: NA
J: TRBJ1-2
CDR3: CASSPLSGLDGYTF
DNA: TGTGCCAGCTCACCACTGTCAGGGTTGGATGGCTACACCTTC

D: NA
V: TRBV4-3
size: NA
J: TRBJ1-4
CDR3: CASTSTRGAYEKLFF
DNA: TGCGCCAGCACCTCAACCAGGGGTGCTTATGAAAAACTGTTTTTT

D: TRBD1
V: TRBV7-9
size: NA
J: TRBJ1-4
CDR3: CASSLAKTGTGFSNEKLFF
DNA: TGTGCCAGCAGCTTAGCCAAGACCGGGACAGGGTTTTCTAATGAAAAACTGTTTTTT

D: TRBD1
V: TRBV5-1
size: NA
J: TRBJ2-7
CDR3: CASSRDRGSHEQYF
DNA: TGCGCCAGCAGCCGGGACAGGGGGTCCCACGAGCAGTACTTC

D: NA
V: TRBV7-2
size: NA
J: TRBJ1-1
CDR3: CASSNFPRAEAFF
DNA: TGTGCCAGCAGCAACTTTCCGAGAGCTGAAGCTTTCTTT

D: TRBD1
V: TRBV28
size: NA
J: TRBJ1-3
CDR3: CASRPTGSGNTIYF
DNA: TGTGCCAGCAGGCCGACAGGGAGTGGAAACACCATATATTTT

D: TRBD1
V: TRBV24-1
size: NA
J: TRBJ2-1
CDR3: CATSDPSTGANYNEQFF
DNA: TGTGCCACCAGTGACCCCTCGACAGGGGCGAATTACAATGAGCAGTTCTTC

D: NA
V: TRBV27
size: few
J: TRBJ2-1
CDR3: CASSSRGSSYNEQFF
DNA: TGTGCCAGCAGTTCCCGCGGCAGCTCCTACAATGAGCAGTTCTTC

D: NA
V: TRBV30
size: NA
J: TRBJ1-1
CDR3: CAWSVGGTGSPAFF
DNA: TGTGCCTGGAGTGTAGGTGGTACGGGGTCTCCGGCTTTCTTT